This paragraph reports one T cell receptor beta chain. The data belong to a study of OX40 agonist ivuxolimab in advanced cancers. This table comes from immunoSEQ multiplex PCR, and its TCRdb copy is limited to in-frame clones, with some not included. In the table there are approximately 99,000 clones, less than 90% of which are singletons. The origin of this receptor is an adult with an advanced solid tumor such as melanoma, head and neck, liver or kidney cancer. Material: CD4+ or CD8+ T cells sorted from blood, obtained in a trial of the OX40 agonist ivuxolimab.

The CDR3 nucleotides are TGTGCCAGTACCCTAGGTGGGGTGAGCACAGATACGCAGTATTTT. As protein: CASTLGGVSTDTQYF. This chain uses TRBV19 with TRBJ2-3; D gene uncertain. The CDR3 runs to 15 residues. V shed 7 bases and J shed 0 bases, with 14 bases lying between them. Germline CDR1 is LNHDA and CDR2 is SQIVND (reference sequence). The full variable domain, completed using reference TRBV19 and TRBJ2-3, is DGGITQSPKYLFRKEGQNVTLSCEQNLNHDAMYWYRQDPGQGLRLIYYSQIVNDFQKGDIAEGYSVSREKKESFPLTVTSAQKNPTAFYLCASTLGGVSTDTQYFGPGTRLTVL.